This section outlines one TCR beta chain sequence together with its context. The junction departs from germline at one end; a sequencing error may be responsible. The sample is drawn from a study of blood T cells in healthy people across ages. Germline V gene sequence: CDR1 ENHRY, CDR2 SYGVKD. This CDR3 is 14 amino acids long. A second about 6 to 12 cycle PCR used barcoded and J-beta primers. TCRdb independently ran MiXCR on the 5' RACE reads; one entry per CDR3 protein. The sample comprises 650,000 or so distinct CDR3 sequences, 45% to 60% of which are singletons, and about 14% rests with the top ten.

The clonotype comes from a woman older than 75 in good health. The sample comprised blood. The chain couples TRBV10-3 to TRBJ1-2; unclear D gene. This CDR3 is CAINEYRGPYGYTF. The CDR3 DNA reads as TGTGCCATCAATGAGTACCGAGGACCCTATGGCTACACCTTC.